This entry lists 3 T cell receptor beta chains sequenced from one sample in a study of T-cell reconstitution after alpha-beta-depleted transplantation in children. For TCRbeta, the library was prepared with unique molecular identifiers. TCRdb re-derived calls from the PCR reads in MiXCR, one entry per CDR3 protein. The sample carries a few hundred thousand distinct CDR3 sequences, around 19% recorded once. The sequences come from PBMCs from the stem cell graft donor, collected from the stem cell graft. These receptors were taken from a human donor who donated a stem cell graft to a child with acute lymphoblastic leukemia.

This rearrangement joins TRBV6-1 to TRBJ2-1; 7 nucleotides line up with TRBD2. Germline V gene data show CDR1 as MNHNS and CDR2 as SASEGT. This CDR3 region has 15 residues. Unmatched junction bases numbered 10, after V lost 3 bases and J lost 8 bases. CDR3 loop: CASSEGVAGVHEQFF. CDR3 DNA sequence: TGTGCCAGCAGTGAGGGGGTGGCGGGAGTTCATGAGCAGTTCTTC.

This clonotype was picked up a small number of times. The chain links TRBV18 to TRBJ2-1, with D hard to call. The CDR3 sequence is 14 residues long. The germline CDR1 and CDR2 sequences are KGHSH and LQKENI. V lost 0 bases to trimming and J lost 7 bases, with 10 bases between them. The CDR3 DNA is TGTGCCAGCTCACCACCCTTGGCAGTAAATGAGCAGTTCTTC. This encodes CASSPPLAVNEQFF.

This clonotype occurred a few times. The chain is built from TRBV5-1 and TRBJ1-2; 9 bases fit TRBD1. Germline V gene data show CDR1 as SGHRS and CDR2 as YFSETQ. Germline trimming cut 7 bases from V and 5 bases from J; bases unmatched to any gene: 6. CDR3 length equals 13 residues. In nucleotides, the CDR3 is TGCGCCAGCGCCCCGGACAGGGGTTATGGCTACACCTTC. Translating gives CASAPDRGYGYTF. Combining the CDR3 with reference TRBV5-1 and TRBJ1-2 gives the whole variable domain KAGVTQTPRYLIKTRGQQVTLSCSPISGHRSVSWYQQTPGQGLQFLFEYFSETQRNKGNFPGRFSGRQFSNSRSEMNVSTLELGDSALYLCASAPDRGYGYTFGSGTRLTVV.